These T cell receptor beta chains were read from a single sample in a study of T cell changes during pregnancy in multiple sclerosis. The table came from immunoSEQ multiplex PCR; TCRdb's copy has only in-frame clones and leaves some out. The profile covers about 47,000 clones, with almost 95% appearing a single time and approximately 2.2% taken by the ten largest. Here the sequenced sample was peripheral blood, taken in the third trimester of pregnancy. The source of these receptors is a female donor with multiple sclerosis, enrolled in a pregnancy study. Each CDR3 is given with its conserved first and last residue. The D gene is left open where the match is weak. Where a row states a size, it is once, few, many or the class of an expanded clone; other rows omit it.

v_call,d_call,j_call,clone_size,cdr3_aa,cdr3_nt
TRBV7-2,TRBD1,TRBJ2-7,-,CASSAGQAAYEQYF,TGTGCCAGCAGCGCGGGACAGGCTGCCTACGAGCAGTACTTC
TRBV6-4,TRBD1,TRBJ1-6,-,CASSDSSGGSPLHF,TGTGCCAGCAGTGACTCTTCAGGGGGCTCACCCCTCCACTTT
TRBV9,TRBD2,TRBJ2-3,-,CASSVSGLASTDTQYF,TGTGCCAGCAGCGTCTCGGGACTAGCGAGCACAGATACGCAGTATTTT
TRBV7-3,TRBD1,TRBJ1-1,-,CASSPTGDTEAFF,TGTGCCAGCAGTCCGACAGGGGACACTGAAGCTTTCTTT
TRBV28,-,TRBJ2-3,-,CASTSSQAGGTDTQYF,TGTGCCAGCACATCATCCCAGGCGGGTGGCACAGATACGCAGTATTTT
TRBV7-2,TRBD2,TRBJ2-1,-,CACTRLAGVTEQFF,TGTGCCTGCACTCGACTAGCGGGAGTCACTGAGCAGTTCTTC
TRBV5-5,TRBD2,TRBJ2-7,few,CASSLLAGEHEQYF,TGTGCCAGCAGCCTTCTAGCGGGAGAACACGAGCAGTACTTC
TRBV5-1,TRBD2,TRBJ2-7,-,CASSLSGSPYEQYF,TGCGCCAGCAGCCTTAGCGGGAGCCCTTACGAGCAGTACTTC
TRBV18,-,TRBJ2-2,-,CASSPTVTNTGELFF,TGTGCCAGCTCACCAACAGTAACGAACACCGGGGAGCTGTTTTTT
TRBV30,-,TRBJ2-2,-,CAWSVTGRPGELFF,TGTGCCTGGAGTGTAACCGGGAGACCCGGGGAGCTGTTTTTT
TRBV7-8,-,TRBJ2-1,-,CASSFSSYNEQFF,TGTGCCAGCAGCTTTAGCTCCTACAATGAGCAGTTCTTC
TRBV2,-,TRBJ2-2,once,CASSPGLNTGELFF,TGTGCCAGCAGCCCAGGCTTGAACACCGGGGAGCTGTTTTTT
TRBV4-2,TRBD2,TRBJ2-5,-,CASSQRPGLAGVPQETQYF,TGTGCCAGCAGCCAACGACCGGGACTAGCGGGAGTCCCCCAAGAGACCCAGTACTTC
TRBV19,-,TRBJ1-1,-,CASSIALNTEAFF,TGTGCCAGTAGTATAGCGTTGAACACTGAAGCTTTCTTT
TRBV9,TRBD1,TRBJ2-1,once,CASSVVGDSYYNEQFF,TGTGCCAGCAGCGTAGTAGGGGACAGTTACTACAATGAGCAGTTCTTC
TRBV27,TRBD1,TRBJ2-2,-,CASKGQGKAGELFF,TGTGCCAGCAAGGGACAGGGGAAGGCCGGGGAGCTGTTTTTT
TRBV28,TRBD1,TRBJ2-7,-,CASPGTGGFEQYF,TGTGCCTCTCCCGGGACAGGGGGCTTCGAGCAGTACTTC
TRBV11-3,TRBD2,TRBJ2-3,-,CASSPSGTSGGDTQYF,TGTGCCAGCAGCCCTTCCGGGACTAGCGGTGGAGATACGCAGTATTTT
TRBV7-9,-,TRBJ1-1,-,CASSLVPRGRRSMNTEAFF,TGTGCCAGCAGCTTAGTACCCAGGGGACGACGGTCAATGAACACTGAAGCTTTCTTT
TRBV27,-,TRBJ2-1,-,CASNADGKLNEQFF,TGTGCCAGCAATGCGGACGGGAAGCTCAATGAGCAGTTCTTC
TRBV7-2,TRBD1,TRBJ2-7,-,CASSSRQGVYEQYF,TGTGCCAGCAGCTCCCGACAGGGGGTGTACGAGCAGTACTTC
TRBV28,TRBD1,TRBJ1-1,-,CASSLDRVGTEAFF,TGTGCCAGCAGCCTCGACAGGGTCGGCACTGAAGCTTTCTTT
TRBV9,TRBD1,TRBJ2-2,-,CASSGGDRGLGGELFF,TGTGCCAGCAGCGGAGGAGACAGGGGGCTAGGGGGGGAGCTGTTTTTT
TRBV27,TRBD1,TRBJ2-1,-,CASSLSISARDRARNEQFF,TGTGCCAGCAGTTTATCGATAAGTGCGAGGGACAGGGCGAGGAATGAGCAGTTCTTC
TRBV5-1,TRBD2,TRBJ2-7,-,CASSFRASGTHEQYF,TGCGCCAGCAGCTTCCGGGCTAGCGGGACCCACGAGCAGTACTTC
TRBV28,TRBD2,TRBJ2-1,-,CASSFLGGTSGRVLSGNEQFF,TGTGCCAGCAGTTTCTTAGGTGGGACTAGCGGGAGGGTACTTTCTGGGAATGAGCAGTTCTTC
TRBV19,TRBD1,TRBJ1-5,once,CASSRDRGMSNQPQHF,TGTGCCAGTAGTAGGGACAGGGGGATGAGCAATCAGCCCCAGCATTTT
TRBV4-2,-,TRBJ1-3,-,CASSQDGLGGGGNTIYF,TGTGCCAGCAGCCAAGATGGTTTGGGGGGAGGTGGAAACACCATATATTTT
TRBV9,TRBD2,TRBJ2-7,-,CASSAGLVGNEQYF,TGTGCCAGCAGCGCGGGACTAGTCGGAAACGAGCAGTACTTC
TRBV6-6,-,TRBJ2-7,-,CASSLSVGGEQYF,TGTGCCAGCAGCCTTTCGGTAGGAGGCGAGCAGTACTTC
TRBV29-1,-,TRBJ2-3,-,CSVEGWATDTQYF,TGCAGCGTTGAGGGTTGGGCCACAGATACGCAGTATTTT
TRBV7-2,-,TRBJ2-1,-,CASSLGLGEQFF,TGTGCCAGCAGCTTAGGACTCGGTGAGCAGTTCTTC
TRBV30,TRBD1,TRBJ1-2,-,CAWSARQGANYGYTF,TGTGCCTGGAGTGCAAGACAGGGGGCTAACTATGGCTACACCTTC
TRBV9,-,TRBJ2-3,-,CASSVAGGSIPGDTQYF,TGTGCCAGCAGCGTAGCCGGGGGTTCAATCCCCGGGGATACGCAGTATTTT
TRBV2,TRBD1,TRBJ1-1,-,CARMGQTNTEAFF,TGTGCCAGAATGGGACAGACAAACACTGAAGCTTTCTTT
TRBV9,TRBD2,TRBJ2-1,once,CASSKTSGSISYNEQFF,TGTGCCAGCAGCAAGACTAGCGGGAGTATTTCCTACAATGAGCAGTTCTTC
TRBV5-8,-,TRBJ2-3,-,CASTLRHTDTQYF,TGTGCCAGCACCCTGAGACACACAGATACGCAGTATTTT
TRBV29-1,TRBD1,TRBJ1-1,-,CSVERGQVQYPTEAFF,TGCAGCGTTGAGAGGGGGCAGGTTCAGTATCCCACTGAAGCTTTCTTT
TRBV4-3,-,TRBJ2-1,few,CASSQGNRNNEQFF,TGCGCCAGCAGCCAAGGTAACAGAAATAATGAGCAGTTCTTC
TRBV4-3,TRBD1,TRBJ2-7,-,CASSQGDRGFLQEQYF,TGCGCCAGCAGCCAAGGGGACAGGGGGTTCCTACAGGAGCAGTACTTC
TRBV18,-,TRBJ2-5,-,CASSPFRDGQHQETQYF,TGTGCCAGCTCACCGTTTCGGGACGGACAGCACCAAGAGACCCAGTACTTC
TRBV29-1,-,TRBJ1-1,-,CSVARGQAFF,TGCAGCGTTGCGCGAGGACAAGCCTTCTTT
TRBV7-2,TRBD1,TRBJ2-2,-,CASSFYERTGGDTTGELFF,TGTGCCAGCAGCTTTTATGAAAGGACAGGGGGCGATACCACCGGGGAGCTGTTTTTT
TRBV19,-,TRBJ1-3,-,CASSISDRGSANTIYF,TGTGCCAGTAGTATATCTGACCGGGGGAGCGCGAACACCATATATTTT
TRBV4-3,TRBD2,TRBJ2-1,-,CASSVGLADSRYNEQFF,TGCGCCAGCAGCGTGGGACTAGCGGATTCTAGGTACAATGAGCAGTTCTTC
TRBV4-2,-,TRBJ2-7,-,CASSQTEGAGYEQYF,TGTGCCAGCAGCCAAACGGAGGGCGCGGGCTACGAGCAGTACTTC
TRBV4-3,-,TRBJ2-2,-,CASSQDGWQGGTGELFF,TGCGCCAGCAGCCAAGATGGGTGGCAGGGGGGCACCGGGGAGCTGTTTTTT
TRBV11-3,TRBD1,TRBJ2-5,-,CASSLGQGHTETQYF,TGTGCCAGCAGCTTGGGACAGGGCCATACGGAGACCCAGTACTTC
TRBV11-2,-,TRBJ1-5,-,CASSLGPDSTRTQHF,TGTGCCAGCAGCTTAGGACCCGACAGTACCCGGACCCAGCATTTT
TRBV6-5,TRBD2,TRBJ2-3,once,CASSLAGPGTDTQYF,TGTGCCAGCAGTCTAGCGGGCCCTGGGACAGATACGCAGTATTTT
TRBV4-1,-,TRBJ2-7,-,CASSQDRSSTYEQYF,TGCGCCAGCAGCCAAGATCGGAGCAGCACCTACGAGCAGTACTTC
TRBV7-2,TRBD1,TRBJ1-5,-,CASSSGGRGQPQHF,TGTGCCAGCAGTTCAGGGGGCCGAGGTCAGCCCCAGCATTTT
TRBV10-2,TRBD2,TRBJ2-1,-,CASSEPGLVSDEQFF,TGCGCCAGCTCAGAACCCGGACTAGTCTCCGATGAGCAGTTCTTC
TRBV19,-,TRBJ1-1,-,CASSIRGQTNTEAFF,TGTGCCAGTAGTATCCGTGGACAGACAAACACTGAAGCTTTCTTT
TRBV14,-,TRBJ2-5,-,CASSQDLARGRETQYF,TGTGCCAGCAGCCAAGATTTAGCCAGGGGAAGAGAGACCCAGTACTTC
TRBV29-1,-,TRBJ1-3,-,CSVVAGNTIYF,TGCAGCGTTGTAGCGGGAAACACCATATATTTT